This T cell receptor (beta chain) was recorded in a study of human T cells and chemical hapten exposure. In TCRdb, the 5' RACE reads were re-called with MiXCR into one record per CDR3 protein. The sample carries 150,000 or so distinct CDR3 sequences, around 4% recorded once. It was from unfractionated whole blood that total RNA was extracted. This clonotype was detected many times. CDR3 length equals 14 residues. Germline CDR1 and CDR2: SGHNT and YYREEE (reference sequence). The V segment lost 4 bases and the J segment 0 bases; nucleotides outside the gene matches: 2. The TCR comes from a female donor in good health. This chain connects TRBV5-4 to TRBJ1-1; 8 bases map to TRBD1. The DNA for the CDR3 is TGTGCCAGCAGCGACAGGGGCCTGAACACTGAAGCTTTCTTT. Amino acid sequence: CASSDRGLNTEAFF.